This T cell receptor (beta chain) was sequenced in a study of regulatory T cells in long-lasting Graves disease. TCR beta libraries were built with iRepertoire HTBI primers and Arm-PCR of CDR3 regions. TCRdb re-derived calls from the multiplex PCR reads in MiXCR, one entry per CDR3 protein. Of 400,000 to 500,000 distinct CDR3 sequences listed, 14% to 15% are singletons. V lost 0 bases and J 0 bases, leaving 9 bases between the germline ends. In germline, CDR1 is MNHEY, CDR2 SVGEGT. The CDR3 covers 15 residues. This clonotype was counted at least ten times. The time point: newly diagnosed GD, antithyroid drugs for less than 3 months. Scientists built the TCR library using RNA that was extracted from PBMCs. This same sample was also part of a study on T cells in Graves' hyperthyroidism and ophthalmopathy.

The sequence was obtained from a woman aged 40 to 50 with Graves disease. The chain joins TRBV6-2 or TRBV6-3 to TRBJ2-7, with TRBD2 as a possible D gene (5 bases). The source material was peripheral blood mononuclear cells (PBMCs), sampled at new diagnosis, from a patient treated with antithyroid drugs. CDR3 sequence (DNA): TGTGCCAGCAGTTACTCGCCGGGGTACTCCTACGAGCAGTACTTC. This sequence encodes CASSYSPGYSYEQYF.